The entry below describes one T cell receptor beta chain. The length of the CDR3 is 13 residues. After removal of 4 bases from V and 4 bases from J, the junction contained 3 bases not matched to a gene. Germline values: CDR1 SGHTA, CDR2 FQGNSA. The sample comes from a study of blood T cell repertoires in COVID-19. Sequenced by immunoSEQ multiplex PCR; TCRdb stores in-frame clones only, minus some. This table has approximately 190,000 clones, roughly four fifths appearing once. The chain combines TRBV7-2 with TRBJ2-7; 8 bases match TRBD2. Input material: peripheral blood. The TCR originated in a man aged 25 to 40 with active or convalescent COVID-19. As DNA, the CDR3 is TGTGCCAGCAGCTCGGCGGGGGGATACGAGCAGTACTTC. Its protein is CASSSAGGYEQYF.